The 19 T cell receptor beta chains below were found in one sample sequenced in a study of T cell repertoires in cytomegalovirus infection. TCRdb independently ran MiXCR on the reads; one entry per CDR3 protein. The table shows about 260,000 distinct CDR3 sequences, with around 8.7% occurring only once. Specimen: PBMCs. The receptors originated from a human donor in good health (CMV status not recorded). Some clones in this sample may be carry-over from other donors' samples.

This clonotype was seen many times. V gene TRBV14 combines with J gene TRBJ2-7; 8 bases line up with TRBD1. The CDR3 has 15 amino acids. Germline V gene sequence: CDR1 SGHDN, CDR2 FVKESK. V dropped 4 bases and J dropped 4; count of bases not matched to a gene: 9. The CDR3 sequence is CASSPRKDRAYEQYF. In DNA, the CDR3 is TGTGCCAGCAGCCCCCGGAAGGACAGGGCATACGAGCAGTACTTC.

This clonotype was observed at least ten times. The rearrangement uses TRBV11-2 and TRBJ2-3; TRBD1 agrees at 7 bases. The CDR3 runs to 14 residues. CDR1 and CDR2 (germline): SGHAT, FQNNGV. V was pared by 7 bases and J by 8 bases, with 12 bases of the junction left unmatched. The CDR3 DNA is TGTGCCAGCAAGGGAGAGGGGGCCGGAGCTACGCAGTATTTT. It codes for CASKGEGAGATQYF.

This clonotype was found a few times. This sequence joins TRBV27 and TRBJ2-3; 7 bases line up with TRBD1. The junction had 5 bases not matched to a gene; V was cut back by 1 base and J by 4 bases. The CDR3 has 15 residues. Germline V lookup: CDR1 MNHEY, CDR2 SMNVEV (reference sequence). The CDR3 protein is CASSLYQQGPDTQYF. CDR3 nucleotide sequence: TGTGCCAGCAGTTTATACCAACAGGGGCCAGATACGCAGTATTTT.

The chain uses TRBV7-8 and TRBJ1-2; 8 bases are shared with TRBD1. The ends lost 5 bases at V and 6 bases at J; junction bases unmatched: 8. Looked up from germline, CDR1 is SGHVS and CDR2 is FQNEAQ. The CDR3 spans 14 residues. The CDR3 DNA sequence: TGTGCCAGCAGCCCCGGGACAGGTCAAGATGGCTACACCTTC. Encoded protein: CASSPGTGQDGYTF.

This clonotype appeared a few times. The CDR3 loop reads CASSFPHWGNEQFF. The CDR3 bases are TGTGCCAGCAGTTTCCCCCATTGGGGGAATGAGCAGTTCTTC. The rearrangement uses TRBV12-3 or TRBV12-4 and TRBJ2-1, with D tentatively TRBD1 or TRBD2 (5 bases each). The CDR3 is made up of 14 amino acids. Trimming stripped 3 bases from V and 7 bases from J, with 13 bases between.

The CDR3 spells CSARVGHRGYGYTF. In DNA, the CDR3 is TGCAGTGCTAGAGTGGGCCACAGAGGGTATGGCTACACCTTC. The V call is TRBV20-1, the J call TRBJ1-2; D gene uncertain. CDR3 length: 14 amino acids. V was clipped by 1 base and J by 5 bases, with 14 bases between them. CDR1 and CDR2 (germline): DFQATT, SNEGSKA (reference sequence).

At least ten counts were recorded for this clonotype. The rearrangement uses TRBV7-3 and TRBJ1-1; D is undetermined. Per the germline V gene, CDR1 is SGHTA and CDR2 is FQGTGA. V gave up 5 bases and J gave up 4 bases, with 11 bases separating them. The CDR3 has 13 residues. The CDR3: CASSQTVSTEAFF. The CDR3, as DNA: TGTGCCAGCAGCCAAACAGTCTCCACTGAAGCTTTCTTT. Combining the CDR3 with reference TRBV7-3 and TRBJ1-1 gives the whole variable domain GAGVSQTPSNKVTEKGKYVELRCDPISGHTALYWYRQSLGQGPEFLIYFQGTGAADDSGLPNDRFFAVRPEGSVSTLKIQRTERGDSAVYLCASSQTVSTEAFFGQGTRLTVV.

Remarks on this clonotype: A much larger clone lies a single base off, so this may be a read error. This chain connects TRBV12-3 or TRBV12-4 to TRBJ2-1, with 10 positions matching TRBD2. The CDR3 has 15 residues. Trimming at V came to 6 bases and at J to 8 bases, leaving 10 bases not matched to a gene. The CDR3 reads CASRPGLAAKHEQFF. DNA of the CDR3: TGTGCCAGCAGACCCGGACTAGCGGCCAAACATGAGCAGTTCTTC.

The chain recombines TRBV27 with TRBJ2-1, with TRBD2 matching 12 bases. Germline V gives CDR1 MNHEY, CDR2 SMNVEV (reference sequence). After removal of 3 bases from V and 8 bases from J, the junction contained 5 bases not matched to a gene. This CDR3 region has 15 residues. CDR3 sequence (DNA): TGTGCCAGCAGTTTCACTAGCGGGAGGCCCGATGAGCAGTTCTTC. Protein sequence: CASSFTSGRPDEQFF.

The chain links TRBV20-1 to TRBJ1-1; D gene uncertain. Trimming cost V 3 bases and J 1 base, with 9 bases left between them. Germline CDR1 is DFQATT and CDR2 is SNEGSKA (reference sequence). This CDR3 is built from 13 residues. CDR3 sequence reads: CSASSRGNTEAFF. The CDR3 DNA is TGCAGTGCTAGTTCCAGAGGGAACACTGAAGCTTTCTTT.

This clonotype has at least ten counts. V usage is TRBV7-2 and J usage is TRBJ2-2, with 7 bases aligning to TRBD2. Germline CDR1 reads SGHTA; CDR2 reads FQGNSA. V trimming: 5 bases; J trimming: 1 base; junction bases outside the gene matches: 10. This CDR3 is built from 17 residues. In nucleotides, the CDR3 is TGTGCCAGCAGCCCCCCCCAAATAGCGGGGAACACCGGGGAGCTGTTTTTT. Translated, it gives CASSPPQIAGNTGELFF. The full variable domain, with the rest looked up from reference TRBV7-2 and TRBJ2-2, is GAGVSQSPSNKVTEKGKDVELRCDPISGHTALYWYRQSLGQGLEFLIYFQGNSAPDKSGLPSDRFSAERTGGSVSTLTIQRTQQEDSAVYLCASSPPQIAGNTGELFFGEGSRLTVL.

This clonotype appeared many times. The chain links TRBV7-8 to TRBJ2-5; 10 bases are a match to TRBD2. The length of the CDR3 is 15 residues. V was pared by 5 bases and J by 1 base, with 4 bases of the junction left unmatched. Germline-derived CDR1 and CDR2 are SGHVS and FQNEAQ. CDR3 sequence: CASSLGLAPQETQYF. The CDR3, as DNA: TGTGCCAGCAGCCTGGGACTAGCGCCCCAAGAGACCCAGTACTTC.

J is TRBJ1-1 and V is TRBV29-1, with TRBD1 as a possible D gene (5 bases). The CDR3 contains 14 residues. CDR1 is SQVTM and CDR2 is ANQGSEA in the germline V gene. CDR3 DNA sequence: TGCAGTTCGAGTGGGGACCTCCGGAGAACTGAAGCTTTCTTT. It is translated as CSSSGDLRRTEAFF.

This clonotype was counted a few times. The chain is built from TRBV14 and TRBJ1-1; a weak D match, TRBD1 (6 bases). The germline CDR1 and CDR2 sequences are SGHDN and FVKESK. V was trimmed by 4 bases and J by 1 base, leaving 13 bases between them. The CDR3 length is 15 residues. The DNA for the CDR3 is TGTGCCAGCAGCCCTGCGAGGGGACAGAACACTGAAGCTTTCTTT. As protein: CASSPARGQNTEAFF.

This clonotype was observed at least ten times. The chain is built from TRBV7-2 and TRBJ1-2, with D perhaps TRBD1 (6 bases). This CDR3 contains 15 residues. Trimming cost V 3 bases and J 8 bases, with 19 bases left between them. Per the germline V gene, CDR1 is SGHTA and CDR2 is FQGNSA. In DNA form, the CDR3 reads TGTGCCAGCAGCTTGTCCCGGGACATCCAAAGAGGCTACACCTTC. Residues: CASSLSRDIQRGYTF.

The rearrangement uses TRBV7-2 and TRBJ1-4; the D gene is possibly TRBD1 (5 bases). The CDR3 sequence is 15 residues long. The germline V gene encodes CDR1 SGHTA and CDR2 FQGNSA. The germline V and J ends were trimmed by 1 base and 8 bases, with 14 bases remaining between them. The CDR3 DNA is TGTGCCAGCAGCTTAGTCGGGGGGGGTGCCGAAAAACTGTTTTTT. Translation gives CASSLVGGGAEKLFF.

This chain joins TRBV11-1 and TRBJ2-7; D unresolved. Germline values: CDR1 SGHAT, CDR2 FQDESV (reference sequence). Trimming took 5 bases from V and 3 from J, leaving 8 bases between them. The CDR3 length is 12 residues. The CDR3 is CASSARHYEQYF. The CDR3, as DNA: TGTGCCAGCAGCGCCCGTCACTACGAGCAGTACTTC.

Ten or more counts support this clonotype. This chain uses TRBV7-2 with TRBJ1-1; D gene ambiguous. Germline V gene sequence: CDR1 SGHTA, CDR2 FQGNSA. The CDR3 sequence is 13 residues long. The V end lost 5 bases, the J end lost 1 base, and 8 bases lay between the germline ends. This CDR3 is CASSRARNTEAFF. DNA of the CDR3: TGTGCCAGCAGCCGGGCCCGGAACACTGAAGCTTTCTTT.

This clonotype was seen only a few times. CDR3: CASSSPTGGDLFF. In nucleotides, the CDR3 is TGTGCCAGCAGCTCTCCGACAGGGGGCGACCTGTTTTTT. The chain has TRBV5-4 and TRBJ1-4, with 10 positions matching TRBD1. CDR1 and CDR2 from the germline V gene are SGHNT and YYREEE (reference sequence). The CDR3 is made up of 13 amino acids. After removal of 3 bases from V and 14 bases from J, the junction contained 7 bases not matched to a gene.